This passage covers 32 T cell receptor beta chains from one sample sequenced in a study of cytomegalovirus exposure and HLA in healthy donors. The PCR contained 60 Vbeta and 13 Jbeta primers. Produced via immunoSEQ multiplex PCR; TCRdb's table is partial and in-frame only. Among approximately 140,000 clones, around 79% were seen once, and the ten largest hold roughly 3.4%. The sample comprised PBMCs. These TCRs come from a human donor in good health.

The chain links TRBV28 to TRBJ1-5, with D unresolved. Germline V CDR1 and CDR2: MDHEN, SYDVKM. The ends were cut back, 2 bases at V and 3 bases at J, with 11 bases in the middle. This CDR3 is built from 15 residues. The CDR3 DNA sequence: TGTGCCAGCAGTTTAGGGGAGGGTTACAATCAGCCCCAGCATTTT. This gives the protein CASSLGEGYNQPQHF.

The chain combines TRBV28 with TRBJ2-1; D uncertain. The CDR3 runs to 12 residues. From germline, CDR1 is MDHEN and CDR2 SYDVKM. Trimming took off 7 bases at V and 8 bases at J, with 12 bases between the two ends. The CDR3 DNA reads TGTGCCAGCACTCTTAGCAATCATGAGCAGTTCTTC. This gives the protein CASTLSNHEQFF.

This clone was seen only a few times. This chain connects TRBV2 to TRBJ2-6; 8 positions agree with TRBD1. The CDR3 has 13 amino acids. Germline values: CDR1 SNHLY, CDR2 FYNNEI. The V and J ends lost 10 bases and 8 bases, in that order; junction bases with no gene match: 7. The CDR3 protein is CAKGQGGTNVLTF. CDR3 bases: TGTGCCAAAGGACAGGGTGGTACCAACGTCCTGACTTTC.

This chain connects TRBV5-4 to TRBJ2-1; 7 bases fit TRBD2. Germline trimming cut 4 bases from V and 0 bases from J; bases unmatched to any gene: 7. Germline V gene sequence: CDR1 SGHNT, CDR2 YYREEE (reference sequence). The CDR3 has 16 amino acids. The CDR3 loop reads CASSLGRGSSYNEQFF. DNA for the CDR3: TGTGCCAGCAGCCTAGGGCGGGGGAGCTCCTACAATGAGCAGTTCTTC.

The count of this clone is one. This chain connects TRBV6-1 to TRBJ1-1; D is unclear. Germline-derived CDR1 and CDR2 are MNHNS and SASEGT. This CDR3 is 16 amino acids long. With 0 bases removed from V and 1 base from J, the gap between germline ends came to 12 bases. CDR3 sequence (DNA): TGTGCCAGCAGTGAAGCGGGTCGAGGTCGGAACACTGAAGCTTTCTTT. This gives the protein CASSEAGRGRNTEAFF.

V and J are TRBV21-1 and TRBJ1-3. TRBV21-1 is a recognized pseudogene. The CDR3 spans 15 residues. The CDR3 DNA sequence: TGTGCCAGCAGCAACTTCTGGAGGGCCGGAAACACCATATATTTT. It is translated as CASSNFWRAGNTIYF.

The rearrangement links TRBV10-3 to TRBJ2-1; D call uncertain. Trimming shortened V by 0 bases and J by 3 bases, and 9 bases separated the two germline ends. Germline V gene lookup returns CDR1 ENHRY and CDR2 SYGVKD. CDR3 length equals 15 residues. In DNA, the CDR3 is TGTGCCATCAGTGAGTCTGGAGACCACTACAATGAGCAGTTCTTC. Its protein product is CAISESGDHYNEQFF.

The count of this clone is one. The chain links TRBV5-5 to TRBJ1-1; the D is unclear. V lost 0 bases, J lost 1 base, and 4 bases lay in between. The CDR3 contains 13 residues. The germline V gene has CDR1 SGHKS and CDR2 YYEKEE (reference sequence). CDR3: CASSLAGNTEAFF. The CDR3 DNA reads TGTGCCAGCAGCTTGGCAGGGAACACTGAAGCTTTCTTT.

This sequence joins TRBV15 and TRBJ2-7, with 7 bases fitting TRBD1. V trimming: 0 bases; J trimming: 0 bases; junction bases outside the gene matches: 5. The CDR3 totals 16 residues. The V gene's germline CDR1 is LNHNV and CDR2 YYDKDF (reference sequence). CDR3 nucleotides: TGTGCCACCAGCAGAGACGGGACAGTAGACTCCTACGAGCAGTACTTC. This sequence encodes CATSRDGTVDSYEQYF.

V and J are TRBV30 and TRBJ1-6; D gene unclear. Trimming removed 2 bases from V and 7 bases from J, with 15 bases in between. CDR1 is GTSNPN and CDR2 is SVGIG in the germline V gene (reference sequence). This CDR3 has 15 amino acids. The CDR3 protein is CAWSRTLAPNSPLHF. Here the CDR3 DNA reads TGTGCCTGGAGTAGGACTCTCGCCCCCAATTCACCCCTCCACTTT. Full variable domain (missing parts from reference TRBV30 and TRBJ1-6): SQTIHQWPATLVQPVGSPLSLECTVEGTSNPNLYWYRQAAGRGLQLLFYSVGIGQISSEVPQNLSASRPQDRQFILSSKKLLLSDSGFYLCAWSRTLAPNSPLHFGNGTRLTVT.

The chain combines TRBV5-1 with TRBJ2-7; D may be TRBD1 (6 bases). Germline values: CDR1 SGHRS, CDR2 YFSETQ. Trimming cost V 1 base and J 2 bases, with 13 bases left between them. The CDR3 runs 15 residues. DNA of the CDR3: TGCGCCAGCAGCTTGTTGGGACAAGCAGCCTACGAGCAGTACTTC. It yields the protein CASSLLGQAAYEQYF.

CDR3 in DNA: TGTGCCAGCAGTCTAGGGGTGGCAGCTTTCTTT. This codes for CASSLGVAAFF. The chain couples TRBV28 to TRBJ1-1; weak D call: TRBD1 (5 bases). CDR3 length: 11 residues. In germline, CDR1 is MDHEN, CDR2 SYDVKM. V lost 5 bases and J 10 bases, leaving 11 bases between the germline ends.

To note about this clone: At one end, the junction sequence differs from germline, possibly due to a read error. The rearrangement joins TRBV10-3 to TRBJ2-7, with TRBD1 matching over 12 bases. Germline CDR1 reads ENHRY; CDR2 reads SYGVKD. The CDR3 is 14 residues long. As DNA, the CDR3 is TGTGCCATCAGTGAGCCCGGGACAGGGGGCAGGTTGGACTTC. Encoded protein: CAISEPGTGGRLDF.

This clone came up a few times. The chain recombines TRBV29-1 with TRBJ1-1; D is undetermined. Germline CDR1 and CDR2: SQVTM and ANQGSEA. V gave up 3 bases and J gave up 6 bases, with 17 bases separating them. This CDR3 has 14 residues. CDR3 in DNA: TGCAGCGTTGAGATAACCGGAGTTTCGGCTGAAGCTTTCTTT. It codes for CSVEITGVSAEAFF.

This rearrangement joins TRBV6-5 to TRBJ2-1; 8 bases map to TRBD2. The CDR3 has 13 amino acids. CDR1 and CDR2 from the germline V gene are MNHEY and SVGAGI. The V segment lost 11 bases and the J segment 4 bases; nucleotides outside the gene matches: 7. The CDR3 coding sequence is TGTGCCCCTCAGCTAGCGGGTTACAATGAGCAGTTCTTC. Translating it yields CAPQLAGYNEQFF.

This clone is a singleton in its sample. This chain joins TRBV4-1 and TRBJ2-7, with D perhaps TRBD2 (6 bases). From germline, CDR1 is MGHRA and CDR2 YSYEKL. Trimming stripped 1 base from V and 6 bases from J, with 13 bases between. This CDR3 is built from 14 residues. The CDR3 bases are TGCGCCAGCAGCCAAGCAACCCTGGGGGGCGAGCAGTACTTC. Translation gives CASSQATLGGEQYF.

V and J are TRBV30 and TRBJ1-2, with D hard to call. Germline CDR1 is GTSNPN and CDR2 is SVGIG (reference sequence). The CDR3 runs 13 residues. Trimming left V 0 bases short and J 4 bases short, with 9 bases between. The CDR3 is CAWSVSVSYGYTF. The CDR3 bases are TGTGCCTGGAGTGTATCCGTTTCCTATGGCTACACCTTC.

V usage is TRBV5-1 and J usage is TRBJ2-7, with 7 positions matching TRBD2. This CDR3 has 16 amino acids. V shed 0 bases and J 0 bases; nucleotides not matched to a gene: 6. Per germline, CDR1 SGHRS and CDR2 YFSETQ. DNA of the CDR3: TGCGCCAGCAGCTTGGAAGCGGGATTCAGCTCCTACGAGCAGTACTTC. This codes for CASSLEAGFSSYEQYF.

This clone was seen only once. At one end the junction does not follow the germline gene, possibly because of a read error. J is TRBJ1-2 and V is TRBV29-1, with D perhaps matching TRBD1 (6 bases). CDR1 is SQVTM and CDR2 is ANQGSEA in the germline V gene. The CDR3 spans 13 residues. The CDR3 DNA is TGCAGCGTTCAGGACAGTAGATGGTATGGCTACCCCTTC. It specifies CSVQDSRWYGYPF. Looking up the rest from reference TRBV29-1 and TRBJ1-2 gives the full variable domain: SAVISQKPSRDICQRGTSLTIQCQVDSQVTMMFWYRQQPGQSLTLIATANQGSEATYESGFVIDKFPISRPNLTFSTLTVSNMSPEDSSIYLCSVQDSRWYGYPFGSGTRLTVV.

This clone was observed a few times. This chain links TRBV19 with TRBJ1-1, with a weak D call TRBD1 (6 bases). The CDR3 sequence is 16 residues long. Germline values: CDR1 LNHDA, CDR2 SQIVND (reference sequence). V shed 10 bases and J shed 8 bases, with 29 bases lying between them. In DNA, the CDR3 is TGTGCCACCGTATCTCGGGGGGGTACAGGGCCCATCGAAGCTTTCTTT. Translating gives CATVSRGGTGPIEAFF.

The chain recombines TRBV30 with TRBJ1-5; no definite D call. Trimming stripped 0 bases from V and 7 bases from J, with 13 bases between. Germline-derived CDR1 and CDR2 are GTSNPN and SVGIG (reference sequence). CDR3 length equals 14 residues. In nucleotides, the CDR3 is TGTGCCTGGAGTGTAGGAGGAAGTGGGCAGCCCCAGCATTTT. This sequence encodes CAWSVGGSGQPQHF.

The chain has TRBV10-3 and TRBJ2-7; tentative D call: TRBD1 (6 bases). Germline loops: CDR1 ENHRY, CDR2 SYGVKD. This CDR3 spans 13 amino acids. V lost 6 bases to trimming and J lost 5 bases, with 14 bases between them. CDR3 region: CAIRGRQEDEQYF. As DNA, the CDR3 is TGTGCCATCAGGGGACGACAGGAGGACGAGCAGTACTTC.

The CDR3 DNA is TGTGCCACCAGCAGAGCGCACAGGGGCAACACTGAAGCTTTCTTT. Amino acid sequence: CATSRAHRGNTEAFF. V usage is TRBV15 and J usage is TRBJ1-1; 7 bases match TRBD1. With V trimmed by 1 base and J by 2 bases, 4 bases remained unmatched. The CDR3 has 15 residues. Germline V gives CDR1 LNHNV, CDR2 YYDKDF (reference sequence).

This clone was detected only a few times. The CDR3 DNA reads TGCGCCAGCAGCCTATACACGGGGGGTGAGCAGTTCTTC. Translated, it gives CASSLYTGGEQFF. The V gene is TRBV10-1, the J gene TRBJ2-1; 7 bases align to TRBD2. The germline V gene has CDR1 WNHNN and CDR2 SYGVQD (reference sequence). The CDR3 is 13 residues long. With V trimmed by 6 bases and J by 9 bases, 8 bases remained unmatched.

V gene TRBV29-1 combines with J gene TRBJ2-3; 7 bases are a match to TRBD2. The J segment lost 2 bases and the V segment lost 6 bases, leaving 8 bases of the junction unmatched. This CDR3 has 14 residues. CDR1 is SQVTM and CDR2 is ANQGSEA in the germline V gene. Written as DNA, the CDR3 is TGCAGCGTCGGACCCGGGGGGTTCACAGATACGCAGTATTTT. This gives the protein CSVGPGGFTDTQYF.

The V and J genes are TRBV30 and TRBJ1-1; 7 bases line up with TRBD1. J was trimmed by 1 base and V by 2 bases; bases with no gene match: 1. Germline V gene lookup returns CDR1 GTSNPN and CDR2 SVGIG (reference sequence). The CDR3 extends over 13 amino acids. CDR3 sequence: CAWSRTGNTEAFF. The DNA for the CDR3 is TGTGCCTGGAGTCGGACAGGGAACACTGAAGCTTTCTTT. The whole variable domain, remainder taken from reference TRBV30 and TRBJ1-1, is SQTIHQWPATLVQPVGSPLSLECTVEGTSNPNLYWYRQAAGRGLQLLFYSVGIGQISSEVPQNLSASRPQDRQFILSSKKLLLSDSGFYLCAWSRTGNTEAFFGQGTRLTVV.

The V and J genes are TRBV28 and TRBJ1-2; D is possibly TRBD1 (6 bases). There are 15 residues in the CDR3. Trimming shortened V by 5 bases and J by 1 base, and 14 bases separated the two germline ends. Per the germline V gene, CDR1 is MDHEN and CDR2 is SYDVKM. CDR3 DNA: TGTGCCAGCAGTCAGTACAGGGTACTTAACTATGGCTACACCTTC. This translates into CASSQYRVLNYGYTF.

The CDR3 region has the DNA TGTGCCAGCACCCACAGGGGAACTGGGGCCAACGTCCTGACTTTC. It is translated as CASTHRGTGANVLTF. The chain recombines TRBV2 with TRBJ2-6; 7 bases align to TRBD1. This CDR3 is built from 15 residues. V shed 7 bases, J shed 2 bases, and the junction held 5 bases outside the gene matches. Germline CDR1 is SNHLY and CDR2 is FYNNEI.

This clone was detected only once. The chain carries TRBV9 and TRBJ2-3; 10 nucleotides line up with TRBD2. The germline CDR1 and CDR2 sequences are SGDLS and YYNGEE. This CDR3 is built from 14 residues. V shed 3 bases, J shed 6 bases, and the junction held 4 bases outside the gene matches. The CDR3, as DNA: TGTGCCAGCAGCGAGCTAGCGGGAGAGGATACGCAGTATTTT. Amino acid sequence: CASSELAGEDTQYF.

This chain links TRBV29-1 with TRBJ1-2; TRBD1 aligns across 8 bases. The CDR3 runs to 12 residues. Germline values: CDR1 SQVTM, CDR2 ANQGSEA. V shed 3 bases and J 8 bases; nucleotides not matched to a gene: 5. The CDR3 loop is CSVEYRGGGYTF. The CDR3 bases are TGCAGCGTTGAGTACAGGGGGGGAGGCTACACCTTC.

This sequence joins TRBV6-6 and TRBJ2-2; D ambiguous. Trimming pared 4 bases from V and 5 bases from J, leaving 17 bases between. CDR1 MNHNY and CDR2 SVGAGI come from the germline V gene (reference sequence). The CDR3 loop spans 16 amino acids. The CDR3 spells CASSSLGKIATGELFF. CDR3 DNA: TGTGCCAGCAGTTCTCTGGGCAAAATTGCTACCGGGGAGCTGTTTTTT.

This clone has a single count. The CDR3 region is CASSQGTGRSPLHF. CDR3 bases: TGCGCCAGCAGCCAAGGGACAGGGCGCTCACCCCTCCACTTT. The gene calls are TRBV4-1 and TRBJ1-6, with 8 bases lining up with TRBD1. This CDR3 is built from 14 residues. Germline CDR1 reads MGHRA; CDR2 reads YSYEKL. V shed 1 base and J 10 bases; nucleotides not matched to a gene: 3.